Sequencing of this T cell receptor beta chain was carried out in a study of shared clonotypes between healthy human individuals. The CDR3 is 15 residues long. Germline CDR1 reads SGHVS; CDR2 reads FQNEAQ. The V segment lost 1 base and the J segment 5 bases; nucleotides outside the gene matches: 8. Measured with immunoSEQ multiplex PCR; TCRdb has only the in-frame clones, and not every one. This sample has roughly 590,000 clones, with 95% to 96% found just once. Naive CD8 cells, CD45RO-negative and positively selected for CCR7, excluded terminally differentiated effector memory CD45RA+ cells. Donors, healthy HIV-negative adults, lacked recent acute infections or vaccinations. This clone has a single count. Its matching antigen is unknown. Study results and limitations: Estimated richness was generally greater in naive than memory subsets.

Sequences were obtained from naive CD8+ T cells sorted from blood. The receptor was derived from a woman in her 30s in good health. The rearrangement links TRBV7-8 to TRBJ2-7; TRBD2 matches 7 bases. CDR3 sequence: CASSLGGGAGDEQYF. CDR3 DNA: TGTGCCAGCAGCTTAGGTGGCGGCGCGGGAGACGAGCAGTACTTC.